A single sample is the source of the 11 T cell receptor beta chains below, sequenced in a study of shared clonotypes between healthy human individuals. Produced via immunoSEQ multiplex PCR; TCRdb's table is partial and in-frame only. Counted here are under 600,000 clones, 75% to 80% occurring once; the ten biggest clones make up about an eighth. The material sequenced was PBMCs. Receptor source: a woman in her forties in good health. Some clones in this sample may be carry-over from other donors' samples.

The CDR3 sequence is CASSQGRDTQYF. The CDR3 nucleotides read TGTGCCAGCAGCCAAGGTAGAGATACGCAGTATTTT. The chain recombines TRBV14 with TRBJ2-3; no clear D. Germline loops: CDR1 SGHDN, CDR2 FVKESK. V shed 1 base and J shed 5 bases, with 4 bases lying between them. The CDR3 consists of 12 residues.

The V and J genes are TRBV7-3 and TRBJ2-4; TRBD1 agrees at 9 bases. The CDR3 runs 16 residues. Germline values: CDR1 SGHTA, CDR2 FQGTGA. V lost 4 bases, J lost 4 bases, and 8 bases stayed unmatched. CDR3: CASSSNPGTGKNIQYF. DNA of the CDR3: TGTGCCAGCAGCTCTAACCCAGGGACAGGGAAAAACATTCAGTACTTC.

Here the CDR3 DNA reads TGCGCCAGCAGCTTAGGTTCAGAAACTGAAGCTTTCTTT. It is translated as CASSLGSETEAFF. This chain joins TRBV5-1 and TRBJ1-1, with no clear D. Deletions cut 2 bases from V and 5 bases from J, with 10 bases between. Germline V lookup: CDR1 SGHRS, CDR2 YFSETQ. This CDR3 region has 13 residues. Filled out from reference TRBV5-1 and TRBJ1-1, the complete variable domain reads KAGVTQTPRYLIKTRGQQVTLSCSPISGHRSVSWYQQTPGQGLQFLFEYFSETQRNKGNFPGRFSGRQFSNSRSEMNVSTLELGDSALYLCASSLGSETEAFFGQGTRLTVV.

This clone was seen a handful of times. This chain connects TRBV11-2 to TRBJ2-5; 10 bases line up with TRBD1. The CDR3 extends over 13 amino acids. The germline gives CDR1 SGHAT, CDR2 FQNNGV. J gave up 9 bases and V 6 bases, and 7 bases lay outside the gene matches. CDR3 sequence reads: CASSPGTGVAQYF. CDR3 in DNA: TGTGCCAGCAGTCCCGGGACAGGGGTGGCCCAGTACTTC.

This clone appeared a few times. The chain combines TRBV29-1 with TRBJ2-2; perhaps TRBD2 as D (6 bases). There are 13 residues in the CDR3. Germline V lookup: CDR1 SQVTM, CDR2 ANQGSEA. V lost 1 base and J 6 bases, leaving 9 bases between the germline ends. The CDR3 DNA reads TGCAGCGTTGAAGTCGGAGGGGCCGGGGAGCTGTTTTTT. Translated: CSVEVGGAGELFF.

Concerning this clone: At one end, the junction sequence differs from germline, possibly due to a read error. The chain carries TRBV5-5 and TRBJ1-2; 8 bases are shared with TRBD1. The germline V gene has CDR1 SGHKS and CDR2 YYEKEE (reference sequence). The CDR3 totals 16 residues. The CDR3 DNA reads as TGTGACAGCAGCTTCAGACAGGGGTTTGTTAACTATGGCTACACCTTC. This translates into CDSSFRQGFVNYGYTF.

In this sample, this clone turned up once. The chain has TRBV18 and TRBJ2-7; tentatively, D is TRBD1 (6 bases). V was trimmed by 6 bases and J by 0 bases, leaving 21 bases between them. Per germline, CDR1 KGHSH and CDR2 LQKENI. This CDR3 spans 17 amino acids. CDR3 sequence reads: CASSPRQVPMSSYEQYF. DNA for the CDR3: TGTGCCAGCTCCCCAAGACAGGTACCCATGAGCTCCTACGAGCAGTACTTC. The whole variable domain, remainder taken from reference TRBV18 and TRBJ2-7, is NAGVMQNPRHLVRRRGQEARLRCSPMKGHSHVYWYRQLPEEGLKFMVYLQKENIIDESGMPKERFSAEFPKEGPSILRIQQVVRGDSAAYFCASSPRQVPMSSYEQYFGPGTRLTVT.

The chain combines TRBV7-9 with TRBJ2-7; either TRBD1 or TRBD2 may fit D (5 bases each). CDR1 SEHNR and CDR2 FQNEAQ come from the germline V gene (reference sequence). Trimming left V 1 base short and J 3 bases short, with 10 bases between. The CDR3 extends over 14 amino acids. The CDR3 is CASSLVGRIYEQYF. Here the CDR3 DNA reads TGTGCCAGCAGCTTAGTGGGACGAATCTACGAGCAGTACTTC.

The chain carries TRBV6-5 and TRBJ2-3; weak D call: TRBD2 (6 bases). Germline V gene sequence: CDR1 MNHEY, CDR2 SVGAGI. The CDR3 spans 16 residues. Trimming removed 0 bases at V and 2 bases at J, with 12 bases between. The CDR3 here is CASSYSTSGSTDTQYF. The CDR3 nucleotides are TGTGCCAGCAGTTACTCGACCAGCGGGTCCACAGATACGCAGTATTTT.

This rearrangement joins TRBV5-1 to TRBJ2-1, with TRBD1 matching over 9 bases. The CDR3 is 14 amino acids. V trimming: 4 bases; J trimming: 5 bases; junction bases outside the gene matches: 4. Germline-derived CDR1 and CDR2 are SGHRS and YFSETQ. CDR3 nucleotide sequence: TGCGCCAGCAGCCGGGACAGGGCTGACAATGAGCAGTTCTTC. Encoded protein: CASSRDRADNEQFF. The full variable domain, its missing parts supplied by reference TRBV5-1 and TRBJ2-1, is KAGVTQTPRYLIKTRGQQVTLSCSPISGHRSVSWYQQTPGQGLQFLFEYFSETQRNKGNFPGRFSGRQFSNSRSEMNVSTLELGDSALYLCASSRDRADNEQFFGPGTRLTVL.

This rearrangement joins TRBV5-1 to TRBJ1-1; D uncertain. The CDR3 contains 13 residues. V was cut by 4 bases and J by 1 base, with 8 bases left in between. The germline CDR1 and CDR2 sequences are SGHRS and YFSETQ. The CDR3 is CASSPDGNTEAFF. DNA for the CDR3: TGCGCCAGCAGCCCGGACGGGAACACTGAAGCTTTCTTT.